This TCR beta chain is drawn from a study of OX40 agonist ivuxolimab in advanced cancers. Study in general: People who had prior anti-PD-1, anti-PD-L1 or anti-CTLA-4 therapy could take part, and under 45% had some. Study-wide points: In general, CD8+ T cells held more expanded clones than CD4+ did, on average.

Assay used: immunoSEQ multiplex PCR; TCRdb lists only in-frame clones, some missing. The sample carries more than 20,000 clones, around 85% recorded once. Concerning this clone itself: Its antigen is undetermined.

The sample here was CD4+ or CD8+ T cells sorted from blood, taken in a trial of the OX40 agonist ivuxolimab. The TCR comes from an adult with an advanced solid tumor such as melanoma, head and neck, liver or kidney cancer.

The CDR3 coding sequence is TGTGCCAGCAGTGATACAGGGGCGAACGGCTACACCTTC. Its protein is CASSDTGANGYTF. This rearrangement joins TRBV28 to TRBJ1-2; 7 bases fit TRBD1. Germline V gene sequence: CDR1 MDHEN, CDR2 SYDVKM. Germline trimming cut 5 bases from V and 8 bases from J; bases unmatched to any gene: 8. CDR3 length: 13 residues.